What follows are 32 T cell receptor beta chains derived from one specimen sequenced in a study of blood T cell repertoires in COVID-19. Libraries were prepared by immunoSEQ multiplex PCR; TCRdb keeps only in-frame clonotypes and omits some of them. The repertoire consists of about 140,000 clones, with roughly 86% occurring once and the leading ten covering approximately 3%. The sample comprised PBMCs or T cells enriched from blood (not recorded which). The receptors here all came from a woman between 50 and 59 years old with acute COVID-19.

In regard to this clone: The same CDR3 can be traced to other DNA sequences in this sample. The V call is TRBV7-3, the J call TRBJ2-5; D possibly corresponds to TRBD2 (5 bases). CDR1 is SGHTA and CDR2 is FQGTGA in the germline V gene. This CDR3 contains 13 residues. V was cut by 5 bases and J by 1 base, with 8 bases left in between. The CDR3 region is CASSPGLQETQYF. In nucleotides, the CDR3 is TGTGCCAGCAGCCCCGGACTCCAAGAGACCCAGTACTTC.

The chain links TRBV18 to TRBJ1-4; D is undetermined. Between the trimmed V and J ends, which lost 5 bases and 7 bases, there was a span of 14 bases. The length of the CDR3 is 14 residues. The germline gives CDR1 KGHSH, CDR2 LQKENI. As DNA, the CDR3 is TGTGCCAGCTCATTTGGAGGGATGAGTGAAAAACTGTTTTTT. This encodes CASSFGGMSEKLFF.

V usage is TRBV2 and J usage is TRBJ1-5; 8 bases map to TRBD1. There are 14 residues in the CDR3. The V segment lost 3 bases and the J segment 5 bases; nucleotides outside the gene matches: 3. Germline loops: CDR1 SNHLY, CDR2 FYNNEI. The CDR3 coding sequence is TGTGCCAGCAGTGAGGGGACAGGACATCAGCCCCAGCATTTT. Translating gives CASSEGTGHQPQHF. The full variable domain, in which reference TRBV2 and TRBJ1-5 provide the parts outside the CDR3, is EPEVTQTPSHQVTQMGQEVILRCVPISNHLYFYWYRQILGQKVEFLVSFYNNEISEKSEIFDDQFSVERPDGSNFTLKIRSTKLEDSAMYFCASSEGTGHQPQHFGDGTRLSIL.

CDR3 bases: TGTGCCAGCAGCCCCGACCAAGAGACCCAGTACTTC. It yields the protein CASSPDQETQYF. The chain has TRBV9 and TRBJ2-5; D remains unclear. Looked up from germline, CDR1 is SGDLS and CDR2 is YYNGEE. This CDR3 contains 12 residues. V was clipped by 4 bases and J by 0 bases, with 4 bases between them.

The table lists this clone with a few counts. This rearrangement joins TRBV27 to TRBJ2-5, with a possible D match to TRBD2 (6 bases). This CDR3 is 15 amino acids long. Germline V lookup: CDR1 MNHEY, CDR2 SMNVEV (reference sequence). V lost 5 bases, J lost 5 bases, and 18 bases lay in between. CDR3 in amino acids: CASSTGTLTRETQYF. The CDR3 DNA is TGTGCCAGCAGTACCGGGACTCTCACTCGGGAGACCCAGTACTTC.

The chain carries TRBV3-1 (or the pseudogene TRBV3-2) and TRBJ2-1, with TRBD2 as a possible D gene (6 bases). Trimming removed 4 bases at V and 9 bases at J, with 16 bases between. Per the germline V gene, CDR1 is LGHDT and CDR2 is YNNKEL (reference sequence). This CDR3 has 14 residues. CDR3 in amino acids: CASSLSSLGGEQFF. The CDR3 nucleotides read TGTGCCAGCAGCCTATCGAGTCTGGGGGGTGAGCAGTTCTTC.

This clone was observed once. V usage is TRBV7-2 and J usage is TRBJ2-7, with 8 nucleotides matching TRBD2. The CDR3 totals 13 residues. Germline CDR1 SGHTA, CDR2 FQGNSA. V was clipped by 7 bases and J by 4 bases; unmatched bases: 6. CDR3 loop: CASNPGGGYEQYF. The CDR3 region has the DNA TGTGCCAGCAACCCCGGGGGGGGGTACGAGCAGTACTTC.

The chain recombines TRBV14 with TRBJ2-3; no clear D gene. The germline V gene has CDR1 SGHDN and CDR2 FVKESK. V dropped 0 bases and J dropped 5 bases, with 6 bases sitting between them. The CDR3 runs to 13 residues. CDR3 amino acids: CASSQDHGDTQYF. CDR3 sequence (DNA): TGTGCCAGCAGCCAAGACCACGGAGATACGCAGTATTTT.

The chain links TRBV29-1 to TRBJ2-1; 8 positions match TRBD2. V lost 4 bases, J lost 7 bases, and 6 bases stayed unmatched. CDR1 is SQVTM and CDR2 is ANQGSEA in the germline V gene. The length of the CDR3 is 13 residues. CDR3 loop: CSVVLVAGNEQFF. CDR3 coding DNA: TGCAGCGTTGTATTAGTAGCGGGGAATGAGCAGTTCTTC.

The genes are TRBV5-1 and TRBJ1-1, with 9 bases lining up with TRBD1. Germline V gene sequence: CDR1 SGHRS, CDR2 YFSETQ. CDR3 length equals 15 residues. Trimming cost V 4 bases and J 4 bases; bases outside gene matches: 8. This CDR3 is CASSANRGRITEAFF. The CDR3 bases are TGCGCCAGCAGCGCAAACAGGGGGCGTATCACTGAAGCTTTCTTT.

This clone has a single count. J is TRBJ1-1 and V is TRBV29-1; TRBD1 might be the D (5 bases). Between the trimmed V and J ends, which lost 3 bases and 5 bases, there was a span of 13 bases. The CDR3 is 13 amino acids. Germline V CDR1 and CDR2: SQVTM, ANQGSEA. This CDR3 is CSVEPVRGTEAFF. CDR3 in DNA: TGCAGCGTTGAGCCAGTAAGGGGTACTGAAGCTTTCTTT.

The chain carries TRBV4-3 and TRBJ1-2; tentatively, D is TRBD1 (6 bases). Germline values: CDR1 LGHNA, CDR2 YSLEER. CDR3 length equals 15 residues. Trimming removed 1 base at V and 5 bases at J, with 14 bases between. The CDR3 region has the DNA TGCGCCAGCAGCCAAGCCCAAATAACAGGGTATGGCTACACCTTC. Its translation: CASSQAQITGYGYTF.

V gene TRBV16 combines with J gene TRBJ1-2; the match to TRBD1 covers 8 bases. The germline CDR1 and CDR2 sequences are KGHSY and FQNENV. The CDR3 spans 14 residues. V lost 2 bases, J lost 2 bases, and 1 base stayed unmatched. CDR3: CASSQRQGNYGYTF. As DNA, the CDR3 is TGTGCCAGCAGCCAAAGACAGGGGAACTATGGCTACACCTTC.

This rearrangement joins TRBV4-2 to TRBJ1-2; D is unclear. V lost 0 bases, J lost 4 bases, and 12 bases lay in between. The CDR3 runs to 15 residues. Germline-derived CDR1 and CDR2 are LGHNA and YNFKEQ. In DNA form, the CDR3 reads TGTGCCAGCAGCCAAGACCCGGGGAAGGGCTATGGCTACACCTTC. Its translation is CASSQDPGKGYGYTF.

The V gene is TRBV19, the J gene TRBJ2-2; unclear D gene. Trimming took off 10 bases at V and 3 bases at J, with 15 bases between the two ends. Germline V gives CDR1 LNHDA, CDR2 SQIVND (reference sequence). The CDR3 runs 14 residues. The CDR3, as DNA: TGTGCCATCAACCCAGGTGGATACACCGGGGAGCTGTTTTTT. Translating gives CAINPGGYTGELFF.

This chain connects TRBV6-9 to TRBJ2-1; 8 positions match TRBD2. This CDR3 contains 19 residues. Unmatched junction bases numbered 16, after V lost 6 bases and J lost 0 bases. CDR1 and CDR2 from the germline V gene are MNHGY and SVAAGI. The CDR3 reads CASSPFPRLATSSYNEQFF. CDR3 nucleotides: TGTGCCAGCAGCCCTTTCCCCAGACTAGCGACCAGCTCCTACAATGAGCAGTTCTTC.

The chain has TRBV6-5 and TRBJ2-7; 11 bases align to TRBD2. The CDR3 sequence is 15 residues long. With 8 bases clipped from V and 5 bases from J, the junction kept 11 bases outside the gene matches. The germline V gene encodes CDR1 MNHEY and CDR2 SVGAGI. The CDR3 region is CASCRLAGGSHEQYF. DNA of the CDR3: TGTGCCAGCTGTCGGTTAGCGGGAGGGTCCCACGAGCAGTACTTC.

This chain links TRBV9 with TRBJ2-3; D is ambiguous. Trimming removed 0 bases at V and 6 bases at J, with 5 bases between. Germline CDR1 is SGDLS and CDR2 is YYNGEE. This CDR3 spans 12 amino acids. The CDR3 nucleotides are TGTGCCAGCAGCGTAGAAGCGGATACGCAGTATTTT. This translates into CASSVEADTQYF.

There are a few counts of this clone. CDR3 residues: CASSEQGDYGYTF. CDR3 nucleotides: TGTGCCAGCAGCGAACAGGGTGACTATGGCTACACCTTC. The rearrangement uses TRBV5-5 and TRBJ1-2, with D perhaps TRBD1 (6 bases). Germline V gene sequence: CDR1 SGHKS, CDR2 YYEKEE (reference sequence). This CDR3 contains 13 residues. Trimming left V 4 bases short and J 3 bases short, with 10 bases between. Full variable domain (rest looked up from reference TRBV5-5 and TRBJ1-2): DAGVTQSPTHLIKTRGQQVTLRCSPISGHKSVSWYQQVLGQGPQFIFQYYEKEERGRGNFPDRFSARQFPNYSSELNVNALLLGDSALYLCASSEQGDYGYTFGSGTRLTVV.

This sequence joins TRBV9 and TRBJ1-1; D is undetermined. The CDR3 sequence is 15 residues long. The ends were cut back, 0 bases at V and 3 bases at J, with 12 bases in the middle. Per the germline V gene, CDR1 is SGDLS and CDR2 is YYNGEE. Written as DNA, the CDR3 is TGTGCCAGCAGCGTAGGAGGCAGCTGGGACACTGAAGCTTTCTTT. As protein: CASSVGGSWDTEAFF.

V and J are TRBV18 and TRBJ2-5, with D uncertain. Germline V gene data show CDR1 as KGHSH and CDR2 as LQKENI. Trimming shortened V by 2 bases and J by 2 bases, and 12 bases separated the two germline ends. The CDR3 extends over 15 amino acids. This CDR3 is CASSPGATLQETQYF. The CDR3, as DNA: TGTGCCAGCTCACCAGGAGCCACTCTACAAGAGACCCAGTACTTC.

The sample holds one count of this clone. The V and J genes are TRBV10-3 and TRBJ1-1; D unresolved. There are 14 residues in the CDR3. CDR1 ENHRY and CDR2 SYGVKD come from the germline V gene. V lost 3 bases, J lost 3 bases, and 11 bases lay in between. The CDR3 here is CAISDSTRDTEAFF. The CDR3 DNA sequence: TGTGCCATCAGTGATTCTACTCGGGACACTGAAGCTTTCTTT.

The chain has TRBV2 and TRBJ2-7, with 14 bases fitting TRBD2. The CDR3 loop spans 17 amino acids. CDR1 and CDR2 (germline): SNHLY, FYNNEI. Trimming at V came to 5 bases and at J to 1 base, leaving 7 bases not matched to a gene. CDR3 loop: CASSKSGTSGRSYEQYF. CDR3 coding DNA: TGTGCCAGCAGTAAATCCGGGACTAGCGGGAGATCCTACGAGCAGTACTTC. Complete variable domain (other parts from reference TRBV2 and TRBJ2-7): EPEVTQTPSHQVTQMGQEVILRCVPISNHLYFYWYRQILGQKVEFLVSFYNNEISEKSEIFDDQFSVERPDGSNFTLKIRSTKLEDSAMYFCASSKSGTSGRSYEQYFGPGTRLTVT.

The V call is TRBV2, the J call TRBJ1-1; the match to TRBD1 covers 8 bases. Trimming removed 3 bases from V and 3 bases from J; junction bases left unmatched: 3. Germline CDR1 SNHLY, CDR2 FYNNEI. This CDR3 is 14 amino acids long. CDR3 nucleotides: TGTGCCAGCAGTGACCAGGGGGCGGACACTGAAGCTTTCTTT. This codes for CASSDQGADTEAFF.

The CDR3 spells CATRRQDDSYNEQFF. For the CDR3, the DNA is TGTGCCACCAGGCGACAGGACGACTCCTACAATGAGCAGTTCTTC. This chain links TRBV24-1 with TRBJ2-1, with D perhaps matching TRBD1 (6 bases). Per germline, CDR1 KGHDR and CDR2 SFDVKD. Trimming shortened V by 7 bases and J by 0 bases, and 12 bases separated the two germline ends. The CDR3 spans 15 residues.

The CDR3, as DNA: TGTGCCATCAGTGAGGCGGACAGGGTCGGAAACACCTTC. Its protein product is CAISEADRVGNTF. The gene calls are TRBV10-3 and TRBJ1-2; 8 bases agree with TRBD1. Germline CDR1 and CDR2: ENHRY and SYGVKD. CDR3 length: 13 amino acids. J was trimmed by 12 bases and V by 2 bases; bases with no gene match: 8.

The rearrangement links TRBV5-4 to TRBJ1-2; 7 positions match TRBD1. The trim removed 4 bases at V and 6 bases at J, leaving 6 bases unmatched. Per germline, CDR1 SGHNT and CDR2 YYREEE (reference sequence). The CDR3 is 13 residues long. Here the CDR3 reads CASSHGTENGYTF. CDR3 sequence (DNA): TGTGCCAGCAGCCATGGGACAGAAAATGGCTACACCTTC.

The chain combines TRBV19 with TRBJ2-3; the match to TRBD1 covers 8 bases. Germline V gene data show CDR1 as LNHDA and CDR2 as SQIVND (reference sequence). J was trimmed by 3 bases and V by 10 bases; bases with no gene match: 12. The length of the CDR3 is 15 residues. In DNA, the CDR3 is TGTGCCACTCTTCCTAAGCAGGGGGCGACAGATACGCAGTATTTT. This gives the protein CATLPKQGATDTQYF.

The rearrangement joins TRBV7-2 to TRBJ2-3; 12 bases line up with TRBD2. This CDR3 contains 15 residues. From germline, CDR1 is SGHTA and CDR2 FQGNSA. V lost 7 bases, J lost 6 bases, and 8 bases stayed unmatched. CDR3 sequence: CASTLAGGPVDTQYF. CDR3 DNA: TGTGCCAGCACTCTAGCGGGAGGGCCTGTCGATACGCAGTATTTT.

There are a few counts of this clone. The chain combines TRBV18 with TRBJ2-7, with 7 positions matching TRBD1. CDR3 length: 13 amino acids. The germline V gene has CDR1 KGHSH and CDR2 LQKENI. V lost 2 bases, J lost 3 bases, and 1 base stayed unmatched. The CDR3 DNA reads as TGTGCCAGCTCACCAAGGGACAGCTACGAGCAGTACTTC. This codes for CASSPRDSYEQYF.

This chain uses TRBV12-5 with TRBJ1-5; D gene unclear. This CDR3 has 15 amino acids. The germline V and J ends were trimmed by 4 bases and 2 bases, with 12 bases remaining between them. In germline, CDR1 is LGHNT, CDR2 FRNRAP. The CDR3 spells CASGSMLAGNQPQHF. DNA for the CDR3: TGTGCTAGTGGTTCGATGCTAGCGGGCAATCAGCCCCAGCATTTT.

This chain uses TRBV18 with TRBJ2-2; possible D gene TRBD2, 5 bases. Germline V gene sequence: CDR1 KGHSH, CDR2 LQKENI. V was clipped by 2 bases and J by 7 bases, with 8 bases between them. CDR3 length: 13 amino acids. For the CDR3, the DNA is TGTGCCAGCTCACCAGCGGCGGGCGGGGAGCTGTTTTTT. Translated, it gives CASSPAAGGELFF.